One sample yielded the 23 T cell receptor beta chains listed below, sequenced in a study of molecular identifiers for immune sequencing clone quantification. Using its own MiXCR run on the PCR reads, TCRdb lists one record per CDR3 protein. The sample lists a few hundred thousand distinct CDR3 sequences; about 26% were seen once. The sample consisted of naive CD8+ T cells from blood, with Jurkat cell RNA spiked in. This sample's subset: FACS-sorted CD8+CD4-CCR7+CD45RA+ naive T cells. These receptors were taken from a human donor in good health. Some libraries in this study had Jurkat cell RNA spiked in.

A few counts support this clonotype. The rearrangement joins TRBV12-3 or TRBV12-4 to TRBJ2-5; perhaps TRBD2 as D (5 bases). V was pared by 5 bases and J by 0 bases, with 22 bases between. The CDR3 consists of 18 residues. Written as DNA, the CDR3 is TGTGCCAGCAGTGCCGCCCCTGGTGGGAGCCCGTACCAAGAGACCCAGTACTTC. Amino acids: CASSAAPGGSPYQETQYF.

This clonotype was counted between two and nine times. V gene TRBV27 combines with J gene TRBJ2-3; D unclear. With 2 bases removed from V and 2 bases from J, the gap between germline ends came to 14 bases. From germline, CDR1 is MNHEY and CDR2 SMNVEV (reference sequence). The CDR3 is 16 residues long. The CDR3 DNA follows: TGTGCCAGCAGTTTAATGACGGCAAGCCCCACAGATACGCAGTATTTT. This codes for CASSLMTASPTDTQYF.

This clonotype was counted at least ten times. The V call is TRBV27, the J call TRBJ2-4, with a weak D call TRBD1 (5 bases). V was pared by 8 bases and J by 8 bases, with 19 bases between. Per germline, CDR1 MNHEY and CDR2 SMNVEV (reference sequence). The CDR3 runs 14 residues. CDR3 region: CASSPQAGSYIQYF. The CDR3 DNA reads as TGTGCCAGCTCCCCGCAGGCAGGGTCTTACATTCAGTACTTC.

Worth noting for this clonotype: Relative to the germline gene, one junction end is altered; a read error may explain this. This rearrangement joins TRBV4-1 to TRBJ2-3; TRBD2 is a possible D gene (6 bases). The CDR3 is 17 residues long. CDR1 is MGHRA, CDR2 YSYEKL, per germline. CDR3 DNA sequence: TGCGCCAGCAGCCAAGGGGTCGGGGGAACTAGCACAGATATGCAGTATTTT. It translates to CASSQGVGGTSTDMQYF.

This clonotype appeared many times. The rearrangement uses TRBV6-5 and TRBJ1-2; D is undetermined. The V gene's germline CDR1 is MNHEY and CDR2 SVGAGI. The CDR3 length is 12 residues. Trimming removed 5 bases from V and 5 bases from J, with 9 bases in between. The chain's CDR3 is CASSPRNYGYTF. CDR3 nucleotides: TGTGCCAGCAGTCCCCGGAATTATGGCTACACCTTC.

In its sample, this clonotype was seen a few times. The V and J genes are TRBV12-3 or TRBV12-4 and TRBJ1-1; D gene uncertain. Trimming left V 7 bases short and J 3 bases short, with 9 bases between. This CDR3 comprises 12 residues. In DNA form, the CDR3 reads TGTGCCAGCATAAAATGGGACACTGAAGCTTTCTTT. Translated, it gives CASIKWDTEAFF.

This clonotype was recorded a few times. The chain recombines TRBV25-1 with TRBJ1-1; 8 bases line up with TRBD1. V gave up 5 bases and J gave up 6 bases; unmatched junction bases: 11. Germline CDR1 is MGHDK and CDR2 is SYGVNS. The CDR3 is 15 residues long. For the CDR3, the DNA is TGTGCCAGCAGTCATCCAGGGGGCTACTCTTCTGAAGCTTTCTTT. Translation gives CASSHPGGYSSEAFF. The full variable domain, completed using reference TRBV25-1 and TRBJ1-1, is EADIYQTPRYLVIGTGKKITLECSQTMGHDKMYWYQQDPGMELHLIHYSYGVNSTEKGDLSSESTVSRIRTEHFPLTLESARPSHTSQYLCASSHPGGYSSEAFFGQGTRLTVV.

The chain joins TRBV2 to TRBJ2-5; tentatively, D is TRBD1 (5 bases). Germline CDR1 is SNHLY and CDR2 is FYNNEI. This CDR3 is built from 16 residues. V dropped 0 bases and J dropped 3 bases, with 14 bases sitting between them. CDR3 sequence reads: CASSEALLGAKETQYF. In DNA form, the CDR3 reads TGTGCCAGCAGTGAAGCGCTTCTAGGGGCGAAAGAGACCCAGTACTTC.

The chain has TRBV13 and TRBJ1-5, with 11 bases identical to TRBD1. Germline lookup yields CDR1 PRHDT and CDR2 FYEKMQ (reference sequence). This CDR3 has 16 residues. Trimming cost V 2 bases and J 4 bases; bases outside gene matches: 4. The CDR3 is CASSLSDRGRNQPQHF. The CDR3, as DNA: TGTGCCAGCAGCTTATCGGACAGGGGGCGGAATCAGCCCCAGCATTTT.

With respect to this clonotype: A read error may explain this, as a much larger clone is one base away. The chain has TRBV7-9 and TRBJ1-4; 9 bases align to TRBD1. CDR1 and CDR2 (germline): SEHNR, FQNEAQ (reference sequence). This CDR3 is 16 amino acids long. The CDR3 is CATGSTGGGFNEKLLF. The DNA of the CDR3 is TGTGCCACCGGATCGACAGGGGGGGGTTTTAATGAAAAACTGCTTTTT.

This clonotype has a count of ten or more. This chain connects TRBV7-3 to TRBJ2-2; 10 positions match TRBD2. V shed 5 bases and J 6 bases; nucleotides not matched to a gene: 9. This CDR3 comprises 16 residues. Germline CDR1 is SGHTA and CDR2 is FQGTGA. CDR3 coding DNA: TGTGCCAGCAGCCCTACTAGCGGGATTAACCCCGGGGAGCTGTTTTTT. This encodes CASSPTSGINPGELFF.

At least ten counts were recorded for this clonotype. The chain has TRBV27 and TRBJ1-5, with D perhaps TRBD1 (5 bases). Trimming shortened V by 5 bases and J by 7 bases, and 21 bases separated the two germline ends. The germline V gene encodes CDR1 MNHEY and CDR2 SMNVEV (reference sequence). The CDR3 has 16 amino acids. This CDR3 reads CASSPIGTGGSQPQHF. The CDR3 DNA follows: TGTGCCAGCAGTCCCATTGGGACCGGAGGTTCCCAGCCCCAGCATTTT.

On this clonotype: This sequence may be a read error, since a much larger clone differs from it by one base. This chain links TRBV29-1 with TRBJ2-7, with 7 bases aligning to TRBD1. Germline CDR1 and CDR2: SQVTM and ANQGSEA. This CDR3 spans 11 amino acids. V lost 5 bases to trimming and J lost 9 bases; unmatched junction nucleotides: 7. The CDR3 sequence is CSVNRGDGQYF. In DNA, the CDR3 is TGCAGCGTTAACAGGGGTGACGGGCAGTACTTC.

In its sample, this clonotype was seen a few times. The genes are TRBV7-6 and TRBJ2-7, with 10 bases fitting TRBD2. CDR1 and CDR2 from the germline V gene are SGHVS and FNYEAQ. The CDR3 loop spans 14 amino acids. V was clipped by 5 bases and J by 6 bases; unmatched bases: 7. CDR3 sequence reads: CASSHSGLASEQYF. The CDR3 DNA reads TGTGCCAGCAGCCATTCGGGACTAGCGAGCGAGCAGTACTTC.

This CDR3 reads CASSQETSGNDEQFF. In DNA, the CDR3 is TGCGCCAGCAGCCAAGAAACTAGCGGGAATGATGAGCAGTTCTTC. This sequence joins TRBV4-3 and TRBJ2-1; TRBD2 aligns across 10 bases. Germline CDR1 is LGHNA and CDR2 is YSLEER. The CDR3 is made up of 15 amino acids. Trimming cost V 0 bases and J 8 bases; bases outside gene matches: 4.

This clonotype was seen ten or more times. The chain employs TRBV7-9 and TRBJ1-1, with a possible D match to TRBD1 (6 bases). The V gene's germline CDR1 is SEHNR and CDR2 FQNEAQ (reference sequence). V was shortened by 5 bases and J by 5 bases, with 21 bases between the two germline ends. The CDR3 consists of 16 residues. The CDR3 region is CASSPRRGARETEAFF. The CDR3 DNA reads TGTGCCAGCAGCCCTAGACGGGGGGCGCGGGAGACTGAAGCTTTCTTT.

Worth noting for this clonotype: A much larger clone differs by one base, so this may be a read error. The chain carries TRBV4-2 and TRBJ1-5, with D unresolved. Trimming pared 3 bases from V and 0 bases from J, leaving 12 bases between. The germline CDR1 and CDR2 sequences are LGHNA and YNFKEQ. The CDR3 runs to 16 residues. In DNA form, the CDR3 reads TGTGCCAGCAGCCATGAAGGAGGTATTAGCAATCAGCCCCAGCATTTT. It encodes CASSHEGGISNQPQHF.

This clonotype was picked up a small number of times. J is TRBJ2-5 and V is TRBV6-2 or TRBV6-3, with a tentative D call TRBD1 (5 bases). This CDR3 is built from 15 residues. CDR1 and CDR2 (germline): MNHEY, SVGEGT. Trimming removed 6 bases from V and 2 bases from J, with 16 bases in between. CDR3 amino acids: CASSHLNRLQETQYF. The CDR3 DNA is TGTGCCAGCAGCCACTTGAACAGGCTACAAGAGACCCAGTACTTC.

CDR3 nucleotides: TGTGCCAGCAGCTTATCGGGGACAGGGGGAGGCTACGAGCAGTACTTC. Its translation is CASSLSGTGGGYEQYF. The V and J genes are TRBV7-9 and TRBJ2-7; 11 positions match TRBD1. J lost 3 bases, V lost 2 bases, and 6 bases had no gene match. Germline CDR1 SEHNR, CDR2 FQNEAQ (reference sequence). This CDR3 has 16 amino acids.

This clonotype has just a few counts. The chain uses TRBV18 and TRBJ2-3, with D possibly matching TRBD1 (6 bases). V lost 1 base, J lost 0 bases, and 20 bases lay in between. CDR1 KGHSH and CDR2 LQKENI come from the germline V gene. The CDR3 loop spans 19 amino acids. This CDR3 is CASSPQTGQHDSSTDTQYF. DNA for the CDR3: TGTGCCAGCTCACCACAAACGGGACAACACGATTCTAGCACAGATACGCAGTATTTT.

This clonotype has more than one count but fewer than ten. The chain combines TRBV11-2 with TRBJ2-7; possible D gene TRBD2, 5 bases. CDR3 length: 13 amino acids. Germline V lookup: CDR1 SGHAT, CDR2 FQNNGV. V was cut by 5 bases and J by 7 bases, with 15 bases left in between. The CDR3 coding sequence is TGTGCCAGCAGCGCGGACTTACCGGGGGAGCAGTACTTC. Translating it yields CASSADLPGEQYF. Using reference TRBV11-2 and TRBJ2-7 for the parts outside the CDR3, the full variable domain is EAGVAQSPRYKIIEKRQSVAFWCNPISGHATLYWYQQILGQGPKLLIQFQNNGVVDDSQLPKDRFSAERLKGVDSTLKIQPAKLEDSAVYLCASSADLPGEQYFGPGTRLTVT.

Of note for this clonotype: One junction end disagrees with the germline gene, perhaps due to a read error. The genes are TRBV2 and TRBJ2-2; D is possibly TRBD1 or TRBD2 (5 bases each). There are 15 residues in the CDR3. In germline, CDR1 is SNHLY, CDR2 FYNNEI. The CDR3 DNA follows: TGTGCCAGCAGTGATCTACGGGGCGGCACCGGGGAGCTGCTTTTT. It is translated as CASSDLRGGTGELLF. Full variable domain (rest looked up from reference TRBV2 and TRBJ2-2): EPEVTQTPSHQVTQMGQEVILRCVPISNHLYFYWYRQILGQKVEFLVSFYNNEISEKSEIFDDQFSVERPDGSNFTLKIRSTKLEDSAMYFCASSDLRGGTGELLFGEGSRLTVL.

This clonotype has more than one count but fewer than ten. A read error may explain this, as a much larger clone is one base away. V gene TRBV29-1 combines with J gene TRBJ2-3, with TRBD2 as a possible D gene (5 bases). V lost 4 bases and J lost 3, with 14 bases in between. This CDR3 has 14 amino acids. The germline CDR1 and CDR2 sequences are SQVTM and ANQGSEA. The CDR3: CSVGLVGATDTQYF. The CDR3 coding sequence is TGCAGCGTTGGTCTAGTGGGAGCTACAGATACGCAGTATTTT.